This TCR beta chain was identified in a study of T-cell reconstitution after alpha-beta-depleted transplantation in children. The ends lost 5 bases at V and 6 bases at J; junction bases unmatched: 7. The germline gives CDR1 SQVTM, CDR2 ANQGSEA. This CDR3 is built from 13 residues. Unique molecular identifiers were used in preparing the TCRbeta library. TCRdb re-derived calls from the PCR reads in MiXCR, one entry per CDR3 protein. The top ten clones hold roughly 4% of a sample with about 610,000 distinct CDR3 sequences, 8% to 11% of them seen once. In this sample, this clonotype turned up a few times.

The specimen comprised PBMCs from the stem cell graft donor, sampled from the stem cell graft. The chain carries TRBV29-1 and TRBJ2-1; 7 nucleotides match TRBD2. The sequence derives from a human donor who donated a stem cell graft to a child with acute myeloid leukemia. The CDR3 DNA sequence: TGCAGCGTTTCGCGGGAGTTGTTCAATGAGCAGTTCTTC. This translates into CSVSRELFNEQFF.